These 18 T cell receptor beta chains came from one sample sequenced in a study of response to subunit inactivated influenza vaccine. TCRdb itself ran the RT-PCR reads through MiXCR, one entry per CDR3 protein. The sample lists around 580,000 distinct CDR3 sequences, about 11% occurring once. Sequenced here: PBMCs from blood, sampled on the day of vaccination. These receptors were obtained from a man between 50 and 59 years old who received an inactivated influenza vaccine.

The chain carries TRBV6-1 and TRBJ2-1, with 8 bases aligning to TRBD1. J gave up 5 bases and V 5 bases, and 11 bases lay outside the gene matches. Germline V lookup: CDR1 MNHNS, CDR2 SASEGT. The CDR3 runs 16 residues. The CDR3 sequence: CASSNYWTGLNNEQFF. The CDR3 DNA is TGTGCCAGCAGTAATTATTGGACAGGGCTAAACAATGAGCAGTTCTTC.

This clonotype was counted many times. CDR3 sequence (DNA): TGTGCCAGCAGCTACCAGGGTTACACTGAAGCTTTCTTT. Amino acid sequence: CASSYQGYTEAFF. V usage is TRBV5-5 and J usage is TRBJ1-1, with a possible D match to TRBD1 (5 bases). CDR1 SGHKS and CDR2 YYEKEE come from the germline V gene (reference sequence). Trimming pared 3 bases from V and 3 bases from J, leaving 9 bases between. The CDR3 sequence is 13 residues long.

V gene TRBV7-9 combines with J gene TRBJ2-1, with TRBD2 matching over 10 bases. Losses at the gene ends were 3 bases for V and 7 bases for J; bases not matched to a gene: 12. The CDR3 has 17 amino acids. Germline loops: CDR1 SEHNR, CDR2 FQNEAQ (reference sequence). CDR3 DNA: TGTGCCAGCAGCTTGCCCCGAAGGCTAGCGGGAGAAAATGAGCAGTTCTTC. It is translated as CASSLPRRLAGENEQFF.

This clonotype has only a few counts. The DNA for the CDR3 is TGCAGTGTCTACACCGTTGGCGGGAGGGCCAGTAATGAGCAGTTCTTC. This gives the protein CSVYTVGGRASNEQFF. This chain links TRBV20-1 with TRBJ2-1, with 9 bases fitting TRBD2. Germline V gene lookup returns CDR1 DFQATT and CDR2 SNEGSKA (reference sequence). Trimming at V came to 7 bases and at J to 7 bases, leaving 17 bases not matched to a gene. The CDR3 has 16 amino acids.

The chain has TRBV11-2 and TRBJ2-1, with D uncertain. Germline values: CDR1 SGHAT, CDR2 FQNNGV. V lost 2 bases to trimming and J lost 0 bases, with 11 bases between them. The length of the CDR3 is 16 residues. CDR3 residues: CASSLRPHSSYNEQFF. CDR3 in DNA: TGTGCCAGCAGCTTACGCCCACACAGCTCCTACAATGAGCAGTTCTTC.

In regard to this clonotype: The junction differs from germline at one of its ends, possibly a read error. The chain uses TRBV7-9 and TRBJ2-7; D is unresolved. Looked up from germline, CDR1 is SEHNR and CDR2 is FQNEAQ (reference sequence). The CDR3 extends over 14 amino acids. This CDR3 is CASSLALQPYEQNF. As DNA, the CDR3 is TGTGCCAGCAGCTTAGCTTTGCAACCCTACGAGCAGAACTTC.

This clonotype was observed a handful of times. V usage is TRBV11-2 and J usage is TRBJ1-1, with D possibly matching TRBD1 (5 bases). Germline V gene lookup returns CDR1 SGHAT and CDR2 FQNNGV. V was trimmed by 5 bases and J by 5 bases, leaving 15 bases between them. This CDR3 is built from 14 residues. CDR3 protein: CASSPGRGGTEAFF. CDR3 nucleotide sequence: TGTGCCAGCAGCCCCGGGAGGGGTGGGACTGAAGCTTTCTTT.

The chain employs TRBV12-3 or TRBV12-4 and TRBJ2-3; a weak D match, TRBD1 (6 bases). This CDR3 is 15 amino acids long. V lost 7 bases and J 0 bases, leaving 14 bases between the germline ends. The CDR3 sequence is CASTLGGTSTDTQYF. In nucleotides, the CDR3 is TGTGCCAGCACCCTAGGGGGTACTAGCACAGATACGCAGTATTTT.

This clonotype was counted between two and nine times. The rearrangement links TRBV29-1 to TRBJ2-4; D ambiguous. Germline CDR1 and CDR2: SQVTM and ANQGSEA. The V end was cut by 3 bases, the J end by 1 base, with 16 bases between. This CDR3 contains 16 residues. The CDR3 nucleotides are TGCAGCGTTGAGGCGACTCACGCCCGTGCCAAAAACATTCAGTACTTC. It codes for CSVEATHARAKNIQYF.

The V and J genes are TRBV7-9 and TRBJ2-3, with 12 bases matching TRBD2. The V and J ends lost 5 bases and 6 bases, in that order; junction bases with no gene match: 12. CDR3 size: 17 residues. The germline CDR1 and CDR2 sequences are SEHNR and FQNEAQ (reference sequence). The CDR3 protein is CASSRTLAGGARDTQYF. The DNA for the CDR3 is TGTGCCAGCAGCAGGACACTAGCGGGAGGAGCAAGGGATACGCAGTATTTT.

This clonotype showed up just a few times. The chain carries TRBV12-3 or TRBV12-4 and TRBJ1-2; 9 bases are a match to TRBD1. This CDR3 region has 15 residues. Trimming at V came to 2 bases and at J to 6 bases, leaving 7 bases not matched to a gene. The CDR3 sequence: CASSLLGQGGDGYTF. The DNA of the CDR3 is TGTGCCAGCAGTTTATTGGGACAGGGTGGAGATGGCTACACCTTC.

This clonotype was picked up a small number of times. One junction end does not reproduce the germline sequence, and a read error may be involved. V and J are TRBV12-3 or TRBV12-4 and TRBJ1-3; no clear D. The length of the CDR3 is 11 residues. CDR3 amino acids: CASSFYGVTFF. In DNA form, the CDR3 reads TGTGCCAGCAGTTTTTACGGGGTAACGTTCTTT.

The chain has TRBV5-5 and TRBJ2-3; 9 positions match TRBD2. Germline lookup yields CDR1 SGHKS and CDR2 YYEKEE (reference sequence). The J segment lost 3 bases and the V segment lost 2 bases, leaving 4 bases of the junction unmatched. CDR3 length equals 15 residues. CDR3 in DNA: TGTGCCAGCAGCTTCGCGGGGGGGCGGACAGATACGCAGTATTTT. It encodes CASSFAGGRTDTQYF.

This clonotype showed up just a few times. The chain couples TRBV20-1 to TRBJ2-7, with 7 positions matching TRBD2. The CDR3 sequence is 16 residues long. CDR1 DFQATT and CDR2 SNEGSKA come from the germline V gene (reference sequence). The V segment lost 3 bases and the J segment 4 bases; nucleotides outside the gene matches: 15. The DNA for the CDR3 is TGCAGTGCTAGTAGTGCGGGGGAGGTCCCAACATACGAGCAGTACTTC. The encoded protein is CSASSAGEVPTYEQYF.

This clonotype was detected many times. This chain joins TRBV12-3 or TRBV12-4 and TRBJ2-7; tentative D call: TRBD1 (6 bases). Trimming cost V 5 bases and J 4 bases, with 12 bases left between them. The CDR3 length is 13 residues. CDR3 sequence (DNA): TGTGCCAGCAGTCCGGGGACACCGTACGAGCAGTACTTC. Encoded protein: CASSPGTPYEQYF.

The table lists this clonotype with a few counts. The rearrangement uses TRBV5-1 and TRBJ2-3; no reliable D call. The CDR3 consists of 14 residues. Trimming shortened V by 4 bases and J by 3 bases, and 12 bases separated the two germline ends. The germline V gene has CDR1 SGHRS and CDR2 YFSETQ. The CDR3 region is CASSVTKPTDTQYF. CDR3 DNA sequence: TGCGCCAGCAGCGTGACAAAGCCTACAGATACGCAGTATTTT.

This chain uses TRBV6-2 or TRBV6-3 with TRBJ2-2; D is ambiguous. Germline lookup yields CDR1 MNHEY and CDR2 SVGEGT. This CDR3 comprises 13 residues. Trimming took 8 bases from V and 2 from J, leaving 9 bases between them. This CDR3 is CASLRVNTGELFF. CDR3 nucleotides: TGTGCCAGCCTTCGGGTAAACACCGGGGAGCTGTTTTTT.

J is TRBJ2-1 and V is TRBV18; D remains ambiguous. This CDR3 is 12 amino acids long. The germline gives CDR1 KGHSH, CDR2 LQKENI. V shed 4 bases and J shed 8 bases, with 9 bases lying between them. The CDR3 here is CASSLGNYEQFF. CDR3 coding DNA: TGTGCCAGCTCACTGGGGAACTATGAGCAGTTCTTC.